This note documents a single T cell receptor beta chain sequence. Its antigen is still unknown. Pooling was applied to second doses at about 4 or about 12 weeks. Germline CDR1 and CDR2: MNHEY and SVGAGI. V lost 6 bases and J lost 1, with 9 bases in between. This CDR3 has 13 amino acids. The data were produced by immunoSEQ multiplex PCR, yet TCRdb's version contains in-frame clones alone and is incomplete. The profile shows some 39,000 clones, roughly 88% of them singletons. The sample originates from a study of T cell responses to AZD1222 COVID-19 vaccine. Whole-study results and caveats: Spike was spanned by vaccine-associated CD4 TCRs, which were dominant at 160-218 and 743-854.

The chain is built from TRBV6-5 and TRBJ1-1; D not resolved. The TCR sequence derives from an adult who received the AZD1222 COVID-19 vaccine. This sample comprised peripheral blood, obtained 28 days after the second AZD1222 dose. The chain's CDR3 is CASSDHGNTEAFF. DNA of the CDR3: TGTGCCAGCAGCGACCACGGGAACACTGAAGCTTTCTTT.